This entry lists 17 T cell receptor beta chains sequenced from one sample in a study of cytomegalovirus exposure and HLA in healthy donors. This PCR relied on a set of 60 Vbeta primers and 13 Jbeta primers. Only in-frame clones appear in the TCRdb table, and some are missing; sequencing was by immunoSEQ multiplex PCR. Altogether around 110,000 clones are present, approximately 70% being singletons, with the ten largest covering 0.6% to 1%. The sample comprised PBMCs. The receptor set was obtained from a boy younger than 18 in good health and CMV-seronegative.

The rearrangement joins TRBV5-1 to TRBJ1-1, with TRBD1 identical over 10 bases. Trimming took 0 bases from V and 5 from J; bases not matched to a gene: 10. The CDR3 runs to 17 residues. Germline CDR1 and CDR2: SGHRS and YFSETQ. Here the CDR3 reads CASSLAVDRGRGTEAFF. CDR3 nucleotides: TGCGCCAGCAGCTTGGCCGTCGACAGGGGGCGCGGGACTGAAGCTTTCTTT. Full variable domain (rest looked up from reference TRBV5-1 and TRBJ1-1): KAGVTQTPRYLIKTRGQQVTLSCSPISGHRSVSWYQQTPGQGLQFLFEYFSETQRNKGNFPGRFSGRQFSNSRSEMNVSTLELGDSALYLCASSLAVDRGRGTEAFFGQGTRLTVV.

The rearrangement joins TRBV6-5 to TRBJ2-5, with D perhaps TRBD2 (6 bases). The J call may be in error: the DNA end matches TRBJ2-7 better. From germline, CDR1 is MNHEY and CDR2 SVGAGI. The CDR3 has 14 amino acids. The CDR3 coding sequence is TGTGCCAGCAGTTACATGGGGGGAACGGGCGAGCAGTACTTC. It encodes CASSYMGGTGEQYF.

J is TRBJ2-3 and V is TRBV7-7; 7 nucleotides line up with TRBD2. Per germline, CDR1 SSHAT and CDR2 FNYEAQ (reference sequence). The V segment lost 2 bases and the J segment 4 bases; nucleotides outside the gene matches: 3. The CDR3 runs 14 residues. For the CDR3, the DNA is TGTGCCAGCAGCTTATTGGGGAGGGCAGATACGCAGTATTTT. It specifies CASSLLGRADTQYF.

This rearrangement joins TRBV4-1 to TRBJ2-7, with 9 positions matching TRBD1. The CDR3 consists of 15 residues. Germline CDR1 and CDR2: MGHRA and YSYEKL. Trimming took 3 bases from V and 2 from J; bases not matched to a gene: 5. This CDR3 is CASSHAGTGTYEQYF. The CDR3 DNA follows: TGCGCCAGCAGCCACGCCGGGACAGGGACCTACGAGCAGTACTTC.

Only one count was recorded for this clone. One junction end does not reproduce the germline sequence, and a read error may be involved. This sequence joins TRBV2 and TRBJ2-5, with a possible D match to TRBD2 (5 bases). This CDR3 is 15 amino acids long. Germline lookup yields CDR1 SNHLY and CDR2 FYNNEI. In DNA, the CDR3 is TGTGCCTGCAGCAACGTAGGGTCCCCGGGGGAGACCCAGTACTTC. Residues: CACSNVGSPGETQYF.

The CDR3 is CASGLVVGGEAFF. The DNA of the CDR3 is TGTGCTAGTGGTTTGGTGGTGGGGGGTGAAGCTTTCTTT. The chain is built from TRBV12-5 and TRBJ1-1; tentatively, D is TRBD1 (5 bases). Per germline, CDR1 LGHNT and CDR2 FRNRAP. The CDR3 contains 13 residues. Trimming removed 0 bases at V and 7 bases at J, with 9 bases between.

The chain combines TRBV5-6 with TRBJ1-6, with 9 bases fitting TRBD1. The CDR3 totals 17 residues. Germline assignment: CDR1 SGHDT and CDR2 YYEEEE. After removal of 4 bases from V and 0 bases from J, the junction contained 5 bases not matched to a gene. This CDR3 reads CASSHRGRSSYNSPLHF. The CDR3 DNA is TGTGCCAGCAGCCACAGGGGGCGAAGCTCCTATAATTCACCCCTCCACTTT.

CDR3 amino acids: CASSFTGNYGYTF. CDR3 nucleotides: TGCGCCAGCAGCTTCACAGGGAACTATGGCTACACCTTC. The V and J genes are TRBV5-1 and TRBJ1-2; TRBD1 is a possible D gene (6 bases). Germline V gene data show CDR1 as SGHRS and CDR2 as YFSETQ. This CDR3 is 13 amino acids long. Deletions cut 2 bases from V and 2 bases from J, with 7 bases between. The variable domain in full, completed from reference TRBV5-1 and TRBJ1-2, reads KAGVTQTPRYLIKTRGQQVTLSCSPISGHRSVSWYQQTPGQGLQFLFEYFSETQRNKGNFPGRFSGRQFSNSRSEMNVSTLELGDSALYLCASSFTGNYGYTFGSGTRLTVV.

The V gene is TRBV11-3, the J gene TRBJ1-1; weak D call: TRBD1 (6 bases). The CDR3 length is 15 residues. Germline lookup yields CDR1 SGHNT and CDR2 YENEEA. Between the trimmed V and J ends, which lost 2 bases and 1 base, there was a span of 11 bases. The CDR3 coding sequence is TGTGCCAGCAGCTTATTCTTAGGGGGGAACACTGAAGCTTTCTTT. Translated: CASSLFLGGNTEAFF.

The chain combines TRBV2 with TRBJ2-3; no clear D gene. V gave up 8 bases and J gave up 1 base, with 4 bases separating them. Germline assignment: CDR1 SNHLY and CDR2 FYNNEI. The CDR3 is 11 residues long. Here the CDR3 DNA reads TGTGCCAGCGGGCGCACAGATACGCAGTATTTT. It encodes CASGRTDTQYF.

This clone appeared once. J is TRBJ2-7 and V is TRBV6-5; D is perhaps TRBD2 (5 bases). The V end lost 2 bases, the J end lost 3 bases, and 5 bases lay between the germline ends. Germline CDR1 is MNHEY and CDR2 is SVGAGI. The CDR3 spans 12 residues. CDR3 sequence reads: CASSYEGYEQYF. The CDR3, as DNA: TGTGCCAGCAGTTACGAGGGCTACGAGCAGTACTTC.

The chain carries TRBV15 and TRBJ1-5; 10 bases agree with TRBD1. Trimming removed 3 bases from V and 7 bases from J; junction bases left unmatched: 3. The CDR3 is 14 residues long. Germline CDR1 LNHNV, CDR2 YYDKDF (reference sequence). Written as DNA, the CDR3 is TGTGCCACCAGCAGGGGGACAGGGGAGCAGCCCCAGCATTTT. This gives the protein CATSRGTGEQPQHF.

This sequence joins TRBV14 and TRBJ2-2; 8 bases match TRBD2. V lost 2 bases and J lost 4; bases outside the gene matches: 6. The CDR3 runs to 16 residues. Germline V CDR1 and CDR2: SGHDN, FVKESK. In nucleotides, the CDR3 is TGTGCCAGCAGCCAACTAGCGGGTGGAGCCACCGGGGAGCTGTTTTTT. Amino acids: CASSQLAGGATGELFF.

The table lists this clone with a few counts. The chain has TRBV7-2 and TRBJ1-6, with 10 bases matching TRBD1. The germline gives CDR1 SGHTA, CDR2 FQGNSA. The CDR3 consists of 14 residues. The V and J ends lost 5 bases and 10 bases, in that order; junction bases with no gene match: 5. The CDR3 coding sequence is TGTGCCAGCAGCCCTCGACAGGGGGCCTCACCCCTCCACTTT. Its translation: CASSPRQGASPLHF.

The V gene is TRBV5-1, the J gene TRBJ2-5; 9 positions agree with TRBD2. Looked up from germline, CDR1 is SGHRS and CDR2 is YFSETQ. The CDR3 has 20 amino acids. The V gene end was trimmed by 4 bases and the J gene end by 5 bases; junction bases not matched to a gene: 24. Here the CDR3 DNA reads TGCGCCAGCAGCGCGAGGACAGGCGGGGTAGCGGGAGTGCGAGGGGAGACCCAGTACTTC. This translates into CASSARTGGVAGVRGETQYF.

This clone was seen a handful of times. The chain links TRBV30 to TRBJ1-2, with TRBD1 matching over 8 bases. With V trimmed by 1 base and J by 4 bases, 11 bases remained unmatched. The CDR3 extends over 16 amino acids. Germline values: CDR1 GTSNPN, CDR2 SVGIG (reference sequence). The CDR3 region is CAWSDGQGTWGYGYTF. The CDR3 DNA reads TGTGCCTGGAGTGACGGACAGGGAACGTGGGGCTATGGCTACACCTTC.

The chain employs TRBV19 and TRBJ1-2; D is unclear. CDR1 and CDR2 (germline): LNHDA, SQIVND (reference sequence). The CDR3 loop spans 13 amino acids. The V gene lost 5 bases and the J gene lost 8 bases, with 15 bases spanning the gap. The DNA for the CDR3 is TGTGCCAGTAGTCGTGGAGGGTCCGGCGGCTACACCTTC. It translates to CASSRGGSGGYTF.